This TCR beta chain was recovered during a study of human T cells and chemical hapten exposure. Study-level information: Patch tests applied 0.01% DPC to the upper back, read at 6 days.

Individual cDNA molecules in this library carried unique molecular identifiers. TCRdb analysed the RACE reads with MiXCR anew, one entry per CDR3 protein. Of roughly 380,000 distinct CDR3 sequences in the sample, roughly 4.8% were seen once. Findings of the study overall: No alteration of TCRs above 1 in 1000 frequency was seen with DPC sensitization.

This clonotype was counted at least ten times. The antigen is undetermined. Stated time point: patch test 1, 2 weeks after DPC sensitization. Treatment denoted: therapeutic diphenylcyclopropenone sensitization with weekly scalp DPC. Germline trimming cut 6 bases from V and 2 bases from J; bases unmatched to any gene: 1. Germline V gene lookup returns CDR1 SNHLY and CDR2 FYNNEI. The CDR3 loop spans 13 amino acids. The receptor was derived from a woman between 45 and 65 years old with alopecia areata. Some clones in this sample may be carry-over from other donors' samples. This specimen consisted of whole blood, obtained in connection with sensitization to the hapten diphenylcyclopropenone (DPC). The chain recombines TRBV2 with TRBJ1-2; 9 positions agree with TRBD1. DNA for the CDR3: TGTGCCAGCAGGGGGACAGGGAACTATGGCTACACCTTC. Translated: CASRGTGNYGYTF.